This T cell receptor (beta chain) was sequenced for a study of blood T cell repertoires in COVID-19. In the original processing: How many nucleated cells were present was estimated from reference gene primer amplification. Assay used: immunoSEQ multiplex PCR; TCRdb lists only in-frame clones, some missing. V, J and clone size are taken as reported in that table, and D and trimming were inferred from the DNA itself. The data show under 110,000 clones, about 87% seen once. The specimen was peripheral blood. This sequence originates from a woman in her thirties with acute or convalescent COVID-19.

CDR3 DNA sequence: TGTGCCACCAGTGACTCGGACAGCCCCTTCGTAGCTTTCTTT. Amino acid sequence: CATSDSDSPFVAFF. This chain uses TRBV24-1 with TRBJ1-1, with a weak D call TRBD1 (6 bases). Germline assignment: CDR1 KGHDR and CDR2 SFDVKD. This CDR3 is built from 14 residues. Trimming removed 4 bases at V and 10 bases at J, with 18 bases between.